This T cell receptor (beta chain) was identified in a study of response to subunit inactivated influenza vaccine listed by TCRdb under 2018. A note on the overall study: Deep quantitative T cell receptor repertoire profiling was used in the study to track responses to a trivalent subunit inactivated influenza vaccine. Beyond this particular receptor, the publication reports: The authors suggested that each seasonal influenza vaccination may recruit only a limited number of new T cells.

This clonotype was recorded a few times. The clone's antigen remains unknown. Base qualities are not recorded, but no much larger clone differs from it by a single base. The CDR3 numbers 15 residues from cysteine through phenylalanine. Here the CDR3 DNA is all that survives: 45 bases in frame from base 1. The germline V gene sets CDR1 to SGHRS and CDR2 to YFSETQ. Trimming leaves V shorter by 4 bases and J shorter by 5 bases, with the junction holding 12 bases beyond the gene matches. The library was obtained by RT-PCR. TCRdb records Illumina HiSeq 2500 as the sequencer. TCRdb handled the public reads itself, with Q25 trimming in fastp and clone calling in MiXCR, and kept productive beta chains. Rows matching on CDR3 protein sequence are summarized as one entry with the most common DNA and genes. For this sample there are 550,000 to 800,000 distinct CDR3 sequences; approximately 15% appear just once. The ten biggest clones cover around 7.3% of the sample.

The starting material was PBMCs from blood, obtained 14 to 15 days before vaccination. This clonotype originated in a man aged 45-65 years who received an inactivated influenza vaccine. Donor details come from another sample of the same person, matched by shared clones. The receptor chain draws on TRBV5-1 and TRBJ2-7; 7 middle bases align to TRBD1. The CDR3 protein: CASSPLIGGQDEQYF. At the DNA level, the sequence is TGCGCCAGCAGCCCCCTCATAGGCGGACAGGACGAGCAGTACTTC. Where the CDR3 stops, the reference TRBV5-1 and TRBJ2-7 genes take over; the full variable domain is KAGVTQTPRYLIKTRGQQVTLSCSPISGHRSVSWYQQTPGQGLQFLFEYFSETQRNKGNFPGRFSGRQFSNSRSEMNVSTLELGDSALYLCASSPLIGGQDEQYFGPGTRLTVT.